This T cell receptor beta chain is drawn from a study of blood T cell repertoires in COVID-19. Background on the study: COVID-19 samples collected from the United States, Italy and Spain covered acute and convalescent phases.

Enrolled during active infection, Seattle patients were then followed longitudinally. Profiling relied on immunoSEQ multiplex PCR, and the TCRdb table lists in-frame clones only, not all of them. In the table there are some 220,000 clones, 80% to 85% of which are singletons. The CDR3 sequence is 15 residues long. V shed 4 bases and J shed 3 bases, with 14 bases lying between them. The germline gives CDR1 KGHDR, CDR2 SFDVKD. The rearrangement joins TRBV24-1 to TRBJ1-2; tentatively, D is TRBD1 (6 bases). The sequenced sample consisted of peripheral blood. The TCR comes from a woman aged 70 to 79 with COVID-19, enrolled during active disease. Here the CDR3 DNA reads TGTGCCACCAGTGAGGGTACAGGGTTGGACTATGGCTACACCTTC. It is translated as CATSEGTGLDYGYTF.